This T cell receptor beta chain was captured by sequencing in a study of memory CD4+ T cells and cytomegalovirus serostatus. The sort gate was single viable CD3+CD4+CD8-CD45RO+ cells for memory CD4+ T cells. Method: immunoSEQ multiplex PCR; TCRdb's copy keeps in-frame clones and lacks some. The table records 48,000 or so clones, approximately 78% of them present only once. J lost 7 bases, V lost 5 bases, and 15 bases had no gene match. The CDR3 sequence is 18 residues long. The germline V gene encodes CDR1 LNHDA and CDR2 SQIVND (reference sequence). Sequenced input: memory CD4+ T cells from blood. The clonotype was recovered from an adult in good health and CMV-seronegative. The rearrangement joins TRBV19 to TRBJ1-6; 9 bases match TRBD1. The CDR3 nucleotides read TGTGCCAGTAGTCATTCAATCGGACAGGGGCCTAGGAATTCACCCCTCCACTTT. Translation gives CASSHSIGQGPRNSPLHF.